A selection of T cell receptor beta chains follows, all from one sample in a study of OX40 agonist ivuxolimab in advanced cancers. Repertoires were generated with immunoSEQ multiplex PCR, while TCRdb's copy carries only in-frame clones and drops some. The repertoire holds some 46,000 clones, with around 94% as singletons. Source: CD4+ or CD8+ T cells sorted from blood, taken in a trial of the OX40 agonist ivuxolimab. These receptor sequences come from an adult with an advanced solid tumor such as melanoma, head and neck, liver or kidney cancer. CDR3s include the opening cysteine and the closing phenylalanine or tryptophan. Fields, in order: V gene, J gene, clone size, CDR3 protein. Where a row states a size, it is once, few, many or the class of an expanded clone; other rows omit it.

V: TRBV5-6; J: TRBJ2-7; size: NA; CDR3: CASSFGTGGILQQYF
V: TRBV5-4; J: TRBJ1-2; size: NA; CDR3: CASSLKSAGVLNGYTF
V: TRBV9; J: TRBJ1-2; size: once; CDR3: CASSPWGEPNYGYTF
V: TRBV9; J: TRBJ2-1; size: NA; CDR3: CASSDGTWLQRSDEQFF
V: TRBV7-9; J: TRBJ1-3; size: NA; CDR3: CASSLGTAGNTIYF
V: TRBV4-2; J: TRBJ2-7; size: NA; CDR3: CASSQDGRHSYEQYF
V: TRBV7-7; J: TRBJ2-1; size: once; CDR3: CASSFDPGNEQFF
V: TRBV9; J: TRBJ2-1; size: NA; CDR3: CASSVGYNEQFF
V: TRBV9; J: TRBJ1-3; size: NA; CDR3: CASSVGANGNTIYF
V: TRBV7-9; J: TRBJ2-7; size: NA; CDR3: CASSKTSGSIYEQYF
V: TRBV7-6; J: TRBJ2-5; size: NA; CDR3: CASSLGFGTETQYF
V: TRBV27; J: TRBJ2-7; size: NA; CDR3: CASSLLGTGGYEQYF
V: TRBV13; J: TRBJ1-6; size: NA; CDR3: CASSLGRGSLASPLHF
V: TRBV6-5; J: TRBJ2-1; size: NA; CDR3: CASSRTGGGDEQFF